Following are 16 T cell receptor beta chains from one sample sequenced in a study of graft-versus-host responses after intestinal transplantation. Generated by immunoSEQ multiplex PCR, the TCRdb table keeps only in-frame clones and is missing some. The sample contains 45,000 to 55,000 clones, roughly 89% of which appear only once. The material sequenced was PBMCs, taken 650 to 690 days after intestinal transplant. Receptor source: a human patient who received an intestinal transplant, so some T cells may come from the graft donor.

This chain joins TRBV6-5 and TRBJ2-2; either TRBD1 or TRBD2 may fit D (7 bases each). The germline CDR1 and CDR2 sequences are MNHEY and SVGAGI. This CDR3 spans 14 amino acids. Trimming pared 11 bases from V and 7 bases from J, leaving 20 bases between. The CDR3 spells CAARSGGAGGELFF. CDR3 nucleotide sequence: TGTGCCGCCAGGTCAGGGGGGGCCGGCGGGGAGCTGTTTTTT.

The table lists this clone with a count of one. The chain carries TRBV9 and TRBJ2-7, with no clear D. This CDR3 has 15 amino acids. V was cut by 5 bases and J by 2 bases, with 17 bases left in between. Germline V gene sequence: CDR1 SGDLS, CDR2 YYNGEE. The CDR3 DNA follows: TGTGCCAGCAGTTTCGGCCTGGGCACAACCTACGAGCAGTACTTC. The encoded protein is CASSFGLGTTYEQYF.

This chain uses TRBV11-2 with TRBJ2-5; 7 positions match TRBD2. With V trimmed by 2 bases and J by 4 bases, 7 bases remained unmatched. This CDR3 contains 15 residues. Germline V gene lookup returns CDR1 SGHAT and CDR2 FQNNGV. For the CDR3, the DNA is TGTGCCAGCAGCTTACTCGGGGGGTTTACAGAGACCCAGTACTTC. The encoded protein is CASSLLGGFTETQYF.

The chain links TRBV5-1 to TRBJ1-6; no clear D gene. CDR3 length: 16 residues. Germline V gives CDR1 SGHRS, CDR2 YFSETQ. V gave up 0 bases and J gave up 0 bases, with 7 bases separating them. The DNA for the CDR3 is TGCGCCAGCAGCTTGGAAGGGAGCTCCTATAATTCACCCCTCCACTTT. Protein product: CASSLEGSSYNSPLHF.

The V call is TRBV7-8, the J call TRBJ1-5; perhaps TRBD1 as D (6 bases). The ends were cut back, 5 bases at V and 7 bases at J, with 15 bases in the middle. The length of the CDR3 is 14 residues. Germline-derived CDR1 and CDR2 are SGHVS and FQNEAQ. The CDR3 loop is CASSRRDTGQPQHF. The CDR3 nucleotides are TGTGCCAGCAGCCGCCGGGACACTGGGCAGCCCCAGCATTTT.

The chain is built from TRBV19 and TRBJ2-7; 7 nucleotides agree with TRBD1. V trimming: 5 bases; J trimming: 3 bases; junction bases outside the gene matches: 7. The CDR3 consists of 14 residues. In germline, CDR1 is LNHDA, CDR2 SQIVND (reference sequence). Written as DNA, the CDR3 is TGTGCCAGTAGTCCCCAGACAGGGAGCTACGAGCAGTACTTC. Translating it yields CASSPQTGSYEQYF.

This clone was recorded a few times. The chain carries TRBV28 and TRBJ1-1; 7 bases map to TRBD1. V lost 2 bases and J lost 8; bases outside the gene matches: 5. CDR1 is MDHEN, CDR2 SYDVKM, per germline. There are 13 residues in the CDR3. CDR3 sequence (DNA): TGTGCCAGCAGTTTAAACGAGGACAGGGAAGCTTTCTTT. It codes for CASSLNEDREAFF.

V usage is TRBV27 and J usage is TRBJ1-6; 7 bases are a match to TRBD1. Germline loops: CDR1 MNHEY, CDR2 SMNVEV (reference sequence). There are 15 residues in the CDR3. V lost 7 bases and J lost 7; bases outside the gene matches: 10. CDR3 DNA sequence: TGTGCCAGCAACCCAGGGGGAATTGGGAATTCACCCCTCCACTTT. It codes for CASNPGGIGNSPLHF.

The chain carries TRBV5-6 and TRBJ2-5; 10 nucleotides agree with TRBD2. V shed 7 bases and J 4 bases; nucleotides not matched to a gene: 7. In germline, CDR1 is SGHDT, CDR2 YYEEEE. The CDR3 spans 14 residues. The CDR3 loop is CASYTLAGGETQYF. CDR3 DNA sequence: TGTGCCAGCTATACCTTAGCGGGAGGAGAGACCCAGTACTTC.

The chain has TRBV23-1 and TRBJ2-5; TRBD1 matches at 7 bases. TRBV23-1 has ORF status, its function being uncertain. The CDR3 spans 20 residues. Germline trimming cut 2 bases from V and 4 bases from J; bases unmatched to any gene: 22. CDR3 protein: CASSQPVGDSRSGVAETQYF. CDR3 DNA sequence: TGCGCCAGCAGTCAACCCGTCGGGGACAGTCGAAGTGGTGTAGCAGAGACCCAGTACTTC.

The genes are TRBV15 and TRBJ1-3, with D uncertain. There are 17 residues in the CDR3. Trimming took off 1 base at V and 0 bases at J, with 13 bases between the two ends. Germline CDR1 reads LNHNV; CDR2 reads YYDKDF (reference sequence). DNA for the CDR3: TGTGCCACCAGCAGAGGCCAAATCGGGAGCTCTGGAAACACCATATATTTT. This encodes CATSRGQIGSSGNTIYF.

The chain links TRBV7-3 to TRBJ2-1; no clear D. Trimming removed 0 bases at V and 6 bases at J, with 6 bases between. The CDR3 sequence is 13 residues long. The V gene's germline CDR1 is SGHTA and CDR2 FQGTGA. This chain's CDR3 is CASSLTPPNEQFF. The DNA for the CDR3 is TGTGCCAGCAGCTTAACGCCACCCAATGAGCAGTTCTTC.

This chain links TRBV6-1 with TRBJ1-6, with a tentative D call TRBD1 (5 bases). Between the trimmed V and J ends, which lost 5 bases and 9 bases, there was a span of 11 bases. The germline V gene encodes CDR1 MNHNS and CDR2 SASEGT. This CDR3 is 13 amino acids long. DNA for the CDR3: TGTGCCAGCAGTTCAGGGCAGGCTTCACCCCTCCACTTT. This gives the protein CASSSGQASPLHF.

This chain connects TRBV7-2 to TRBJ2-7, with D maybe TRBD1 (5 bases). The CDR3 covers 15 residues. V was pared by 5 bases and J by 7 bases, with 21 bases between. The germline gives CDR1 SGHTA, CDR2 FQGNSA. DNA of the CDR3: TGTGCCAGCAGCCCCCTGCAGGGTTCATCTGTGGAGCAGTACTTC. Amino acid sequence: CASSPLQGSSVEQYF.

The V and J genes are TRBV9 and TRBJ2-7; TRBD2 aligns across 7 bases. The trim removed 1 base at V and 0 bases at J, leaving 4 bases unmatched. Germline V lookup: CDR1 SGDLS, CDR2 YYNGEE. The CDR3 spans 15 residues. The CDR3 spells CASSVTGGSSYEQYF. CDR3 bases: TGTGCCAGCAGCGTAACCGGGGGGTCCTCCTACGAGCAGTACTTC.

The V and J genes are TRBV6-6 and TRBJ1-2; no firm D call. Trimming cost V 5 bases and J 4 bases, with 8 bases left between them. CDR1 is MNHNY and CDR2 is SVGAGI in the germline V gene (reference sequence). This CDR3 has 12 residues. This CDR3 is CASSEGPYGYTF. The DNA of the CDR3 is TGTGCCAGCAGTGAGGGCCCCTATGGCTACACCTTC.